This is a list of T cell receptor beta chains from one sample in a study of T cell repertoires in cytomegalovirus infection. Each CDR3 protein is one row after TCRdb ran MiXCR on the reads. The repertoire holds around 500,000 distinct CDR3 sequences, with approximately 46% as singletons. Antigen specificity for these receptors is unknown. The sample consisted of cultured PBMCs, taken from culture after CMV antigen stimulation. All receptors come from a human donor in good health (CMV status not recorded). Some clones in this sample may be carry-over from other donors' samples. The CDR3 runs from the conserved cysteine through the conserved F or W. Each record gives: CDR3 length, V gene, D gene, clone size, J gene, CDR3 protein, CDR3 DNA. The D gene is left open where the match is weak. Clone size is stated in some rows and not others, as once, few, many or a class when expanded.

15	TRBV7-6	TRBD2	few	TRBJ2-5	CASSLERGAGETQYF	TGTGCCAGCAGCTTAGAGCGGGGGGCCGGGGAGACCCAGTACTTC
14	TRBV7-9	-	-	TRBJ1-1	CASSLLRQPTEAFF	TGTGCCAGCAGCTTACTGCGGCAGCCTACTGAAGCTTTCTTT
11	TRBV20-1	-	-	TRBJ1-1	CSAPLNTEAFF	TGCAGTGCTCCGTTGAACACTGAAGCTTTCTTT
14	TRBV19	-	-	TRBJ2-1	CASSILLAANEQFF	TGTGCCAGTAGTATTCTTTTGGCCGCCAATGAGCAGTTCTTC
14	TRBV7-2	-	-	TRBJ2-7	CASSLSRVASEQYF	TGTGCCAGCAGCTTGTCTCGGGTAGCCTCCGAGCAGTACTTC
17	TRBV19	TRBD2	few	TRBJ2-5	CASSGEGLAGVSETQYF	TGTGCCAGTAGTGGCGAGGGACTAGCGGGAGTGTCGGAGACCCAGTACTTC
16	TRBV19	-	once	TRBJ1-1	CASSPRAGRMNTEAFF	TGTGCCAGTAGCCCTCGAGCGGGAAGGATGAACACTGAAGCTTTCTTT
14	TRBV7-2	-	few	TRBJ2-2	CASSPRGPTGELFF	TGTGCCAGCAGCCCACGGGGCCCCACCGGGGAGCTGTTTTTT
17	TRBV15	TRBD1	-	TRBJ2-5	CATSRRNPGTGSETQYF	TGTGCCACCAGCAGACGTAACCCCGGGACAGGGTCTGAGACCCAGTACTTC
15	TRBV19	-	-	TRBJ1-4	CASSPTHGTNEKLFF	TGTGCCAGTAGTCCAACTCACGGAACTAATGAAAAACTGTTTTTT
16	TRBV7-8	TRBD1	few	TRBJ2-7	CASSLPRDRSSYEQYF	TGTGCCAGCAGCTTACCCCGGGACAGGAGCTCCTACGAGCAGTACTTC
12	TRBV4-1	-	few	TRBJ2-1	CASSQVNNEQFF	TGCGCCAGCAGCCAAGTAAACAATGAGCAGTTCTTC
17	TRBV20-1	-	-	TRBJ1-6	CSAPTSGGWGGNSPLHF	TGCAGTGCCCCGACATCCGGGGGCTGGGGAGGGAATTCACCCCTCCACTTT
16	TRBV4-3	-	once	TRBJ2-7	CASSHSTYDSSYEQYF	TGCGCCAGCAGCCATTCCACGTACGACAGCTCCTACGAGCAGTACTTC
14	TRBV5-6	TRBD1	few	TRBJ1-2	CASSGMTGDYGYTF	TGTGCCAGCAGCGGTATGACAGGGGACTATGGCTACACCTTC
15	TRBV12-3/TRBV12-4	-	-	TRBJ1-5	CASSLTVIGNQPQHF	TGTGCCAGCAGCCTGACAGTAATAGGCAATCAGCCCCAGCATTTT
14	TRBV5-4	-	-	TRBJ2-1	CASSLGSRNNEQFF	TGTGCCAGCAGCTTGGGATCGCGGAACAATGAGCAGTTCTTC
16	TRBV2	-	-	TRBJ1-5	CASSEQGTPGAQPQHF	TGTGCCAGCAGTGAACAGGGGACTCCGGGGGCGCAGCCCCAGCATTTT
14	TRBV5-6	-	-	TRBJ1-1	CASSLPGLVTEAFF	TGTGCCAGCAGCCTCCCTGGACTCGTCACTGAAGCTTTCTTT
14	TRBV19	TRBD2	once	TRBJ2-1	CASNRGGVYNEQFF	TGTGCCAGTAACCGGGGGGGGGTCTACAATGAGCAGTTCTTC
15	TRBV10-3	TRBD2	-	TRBJ2-3	CAIRLAGGDTDTQYF	TGTGCCATCAGACTAGCGGGAGGTGACACAGATACGCAGTATTTT
14	TRBV7-2	TRBD1	few	TRBJ1-4	CASSSGQGTEKLFF	TGTGCCAGCAGCTCGGGACAGGGCACTGAAAAACTGTTTTTT
14	TRBV11-2	-	-	TRBJ1-2	CASSQAAQYYGYTF	TGTGCCAGCAGCCAGGCGGCACAATACTATGGCTACACCTTC
12	TRBV10-3	-	-	TRBJ2-7	CAISEGRLEQYF	TGTGCCATCAGTGAAGGAAGGCTCGAGCAGTACTTC
15	TRBV27	-	few	TRBJ2-3	CASSSYSSSTDTQYF	TGTGCCAGCAGTTCCTATTCCTCTAGCACAGATACGCAGTATTTT